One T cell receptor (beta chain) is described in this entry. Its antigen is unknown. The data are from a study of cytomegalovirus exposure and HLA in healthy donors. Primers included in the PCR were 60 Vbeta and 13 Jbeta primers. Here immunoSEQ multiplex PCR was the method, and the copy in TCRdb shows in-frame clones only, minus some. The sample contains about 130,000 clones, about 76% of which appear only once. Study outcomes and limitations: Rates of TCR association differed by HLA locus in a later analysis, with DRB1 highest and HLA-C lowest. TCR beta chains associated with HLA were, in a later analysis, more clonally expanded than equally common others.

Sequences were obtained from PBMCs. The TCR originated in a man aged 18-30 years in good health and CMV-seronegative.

CDR3 amino acids: CASSPTGERPVSSSYEQYF. The DNA for the CDR3 is TGTGCCAGCAGCCCGACAGGGGAGAGACCTGTTTCTAGCTCCTACGAGCAGTACTTC. The chain combines TRBV7-2 with TRBJ2-7, with TRBD1 matching 8 bases. With V trimmed by 5 bases and J by 0 bases, 18 bases remained unmatched. This CDR3 has 19 residues. Per germline, CDR1 SGHTA and CDR2 FQGNSA.